These T cell receptor beta chains were read from a single sample in a study of identical twins. TCRdb re-called the 5' RACE reads with MiXCR, one entry per CDR3 protein. This repertoire shows under 800,000 distinct CDR3 sequences, 21% found once; its top ten account for over 4%. The same sample was also studied in work on T cells expressing NK-cell markers.

Sequenced material: PBMCs. The receptor source for this set is a woman aged 18 to 35 in good health. Both conserved end residues are trimmed from each CDR3.

J gene | V gene | CDR3 protein
TRBJ2-7 | TRBV4-3 | ASSQGKSAYEQY
TRBJ2-3 | TRBV15 | ATSGSPSGTGTTDTQY
TRBJ2-1 | TRBV5-1 | ASSLGDRAYNEQF
TRBJ1-1 | TRBV6-2/TRBV6-3 | ASVGSGNTEAF
TRBJ2-1 | TRBV5-1 | ASSSGHRLAYEQF
TRBJ2-3 | TRBV20-1 | SAETTPSTDTQY
TRBJ2-7 | TRBV20-1 | SAWGQGLYEQY
TRBJ2-7 | TRBV7-8 | ASSLAVRPRQGDEQY
TRBJ1-6 | TRBV6-5 | ASSQIGSPLH
TRBJ2-3 | TRBV5-1 | ASSLGLGDTQY
TRBJ1-6 | TRBV6-1 | ASSEIGGYDSPLH
TRBJ2-1 | TRBV12-3/TRBV12-4 | ASSLKEARSYNEQF
TRBJ2-3 | TRBV20-1 | SATSGVTDTQY
TRBJ1-1 | TRBV29-1 | SVHEGAGTEAF
TRBJ2-2 | TRBV12-3/TRBV12-4 | ASSTRTRIGELF
TRBJ1-2 | TRBV27 | ASSLLRRQGNYGYT
TRBJ2-3 | TRBV6-1 | ASSRQHTDTQY
TRBJ2-3 | TRBV7-3 | ASSLTGGLRDTQY
TRBJ2-7 | TRBV7-2 | ASRMNLGAHEQY
TRBJ2-2 | TRBV11-2 | ASFRTSGTGELF
TRBJ2-3 | TRBV20-1 | SAGLAGGPTDTQY
TRBJ2-5 | TRBV5-5 | ASSLAVTRETQY
TRBJ2-3 | TRBV29-1 | SVDLENTQY
TRBJ2-3 | TRBV7-3 | ASSFSGGAKDTQY
TRBJ2-7 | TRBV20-1 | SAGSGGRTYEQY